A selection of T cell receptor beta chains follows, all from one sample in a study of Graves' ophthalmopathy and Graves' hyperthyroidism. TCRdb reanalysed the multiplex PCR reads using MiXCR and keeps one entry per CDR3 protein. The sample yields 500,000 to 700,000 distinct CDR3 sequences, 22% seen once. Input material: peripheral blood. The receptors were sampled from a woman aged 18-30 years with stable Graves' hyperthyroidism. Some clones in this sample may be carry-over from other donors' samples. The CDR3 runs from the conserved cysteine through the conserved F or W. The order of the fields is J gene, V gene, clone size, D gene, CDR3 DNA, CDR3 protein. A D gene is named only where the DNA matches it firmly. Only part of the rows carry a size: once, few, many, or a class if the clone is expanded.

>TRBJ1-1|TRBV18|NA|NA
TGTGCCAGCTCACCACTTAGGGAGGGGACTGAAGCTTTCTTT
CASSPLREGTEAFF
>TRBJ1-6|TRBV6-1|NA|NA
TGTGCCAGCAGCAACCCCCGAGGCCCAGGGAGGTCACCCCTCCACTTT
CASSNPRGPGRSPLHF
>TRBJ2-7|TRBV19|many|TRBD2
TGTGCCAGTAGTATTAGACTAGCGGTGGCCTACGAGCAGTACTTC
CASSIRLAVAYEQYF
>TRBJ2-7|TRBV7-2|many|NA
TGTGCCAGCAGCTTCAGTACACGGGGTTACGAGCAGTACTTC
CASSFSTRGYEQYF
>TRBJ2-4|TRBV6-4|NA|TRBD1
TGTGCCAGCAGTCACATCGGGACAGGCGGACTAGCCAAAAACATTCAGTACTTC
CASSHIGTGGLAKNIQYF
>TRBJ1-1|TRBV15|few|NA
TGTGCCACCAGCCACCTCACGAACACTGAAGCTTTCTTT
CATSHLTNTEAFF
>TRBJ1-1|TRBV6-5|many|TRBD1
TGTGCCAGCAGTCCGACAGGGTATTGGGGTGAAGCTTTCTTT
CASSPTGYWGEAFF
>TRBJ2-7|TRBV20-1|many|TRBD2
TGCAGTGCTAGCCTCTCCAGCGGGAGTCCCGAGCAGTACTTC
CSASLSSGSPEQYF
>TRBJ2-7|TRBV5-1|many|NA
TGCGCCAGCAGCTCTAATGGGGAAACCTACGAGCAGTACTTC
CASSSNGETYEQYF
>TRBJ2-5|TRBV30|once|TRBD2
TGTGCCTGGAGTTCTGCGGGGGGGCGCGAGACCCAGTACTTC
CAWSSAGGRETQYF
>TRBJ1-3|TRBV12-3/TRBV12-4|many|NA
TGTGCCAGCAGTCGACTCTCTGGAAACACCATATATTTT
CASSRLSGNTIYF
>TRBJ2-7|TRBV28|many|NA
TGTGCCAGCAGTTTCCGTGGGAGCCCCTACGAGCAGTACTTC
CASSFRGSPYEQYF
>TRBJ1-2|TRBV12-3/TRBV12-4|many|TRBD1
TGTGCCAGCAGATTGACAGGGGAGAACTATGGCTACACCTTC
CASRLTGENYGYTF
>TRBJ1-6|TRBV9|many|NA
TGTGCCAGCAGCGTAGGAAGGGATTCACCCCTCCACTTT
CASSVGRDSPLHF
>TRBJ2-5|TRBV24-1|NA|TRBD1
TGTGCCACCAGTGAGCGCACAGGGGGGCAAGAGACCCAGTACTTC
CATSERTGGQETQYF
>TRBJ2-4|TRBV20-1|many|NA
TGCAGTGGCAGACAGATAAACATTCAGTACTTC
CSGRQINIQYF
>TRBJ2-7|TRBV7-2|many|TRBD2
TGTGCCAGCAGCTTAGGGCTAGCGGCGTCCTACGAGCAGTACTTC
CASSLGLAASYEQYF
>TRBJ1-2|TRBV20-1|many|NA
TGCAGTGCTAGAGGGCCAGGGCGGGGGGATTATGGCTACACCTTC
CSARGPGRGDYGYTF
>TRBJ2-2|TRBV20-1|NA|TRBD2
TGCAGTGCTAGAGACTGGACTAGCGGGGGTACCGGGGAGCTGTTTTTT
CSARDWTSGGTGELFF
>TRBJ2-3|TRBV18|once|NA
TGTGCCAGCTCAGGTCCTTTGGGTCGTGGCAATCAGCCCCAGTATTTT
CASSGPLGRGNQPQYF
>TRBJ1-2|TRBV6-5|NA|NA
TGTGCCAGCAGTTACTTAAACTTCAGGGGAGGCTACACCTTC
CASSYLNFRGGYTF
>TRBJ2-7|TRBV5-1|few|TRBD1
TGCGCCAGCAGCTTATTGGGACAGGGTTTTCACGAGCAGTACTTC
CASSLLGQGFHEQYF
>TRBJ1-2|TRBV30|NA|TRBD1
TGTGCCTGGAGTAATCCCTCATTAACAGGGGTTGGCTACACCTTC
CAWSNPSLTGVGYTF